A selection of T cell receptor beta chains follows, all from one sample in a study of blood T cell repertoires in COVID-19. Assay used: immunoSEQ multiplex PCR; TCRdb lists only in-frame clones, some missing. Altogether roughly 330,000 clones are present, roughly 90% being singletons, with the ten largest covering around 6.6%. Sequencing was performed on peripheral blood. Every receptor here comes from a man aged 18 to 30 who had recovered from COVID-19. CDR3s include the opening cysteine and the closing phenylalanine or tryptophan. A D gene is named only where the DNA matches it firmly. Size values are once, few and many counts, or a class for expanded clones, and some rows have none.

v_gene: TRBV7-9; abundance: few; d_gene: NA; j_gene: TRBJ2-5; CDR3nt: TGTGCCAGCAGCTTAGGGACGGGGCAAGAGACCCAGTACTTC; CDR3aa: CASSLGTGQETQYF
v_gene: TRBV3-1/TRBV3-2; abundance: NA; d_gene: NA; j_gene: TRBJ1-1; CDR3nt: TGTGCCAGCAGCCAAGATCCCTCACCGGGAGTCGGCATGAACACTGAAGCTTTCTTT; CDR3aa: CASSQDPSPGVGMNTEAFF
v_gene: TRBV10-1; abundance: NA; d_gene: TRBD1; j_gene: TRBJ2-3; CDR3nt: TGCGCCAGCAGTGAGTGGACAGGGACAGATACGCAGTATTTT; CDR3aa: CASSEWTGTDTQYF
v_gene: TRBV11-1; abundance: NA; d_gene: NA; j_gene: TRBJ2-1; CDR3nt: TGTGCCAGCAGCTTAGTACCGGGACTCAACAATGAGCAGTTCTTC; CDR3aa: CASSLVPGLNNEQFF
v_gene: TRBV7-2; abundance: once; d_gene: NA; j_gene: TRBJ1-1; CDR3nt: TGTGCCAGCAGCTCCTCAGGCGTTCGGGCTTTCTTT; CDR3aa: CASSSSGVRAFF
v_gene: TRBV6-2/TRBV6-3; abundance: NA; d_gene: NA; j_gene: TRBJ2-5; CDR3nt: TGTGCCAGCAGTTACGGCGTAGCGGAGGGATTACAAGAGACCCAGTACTTC; CDR3aa: CASSYGVAEGLQETQYF
v_gene: TRBV7-3; abundance: NA; d_gene: NA; j_gene: TRBJ2-2; CDR3nt: TGTGCCAGCAGCCCCCAACAGGGAACCGGGGAGCTGTTTTTT; CDR3aa: CASSPQQGTGELFF
v_gene: TRBV10-2; abundance: NA; d_gene: NA; j_gene: TRBJ2-2; CDR3nt: TGCGCCAGCACTGTCGGCGGGGAGCTGTTTTTT; CDR3aa: CASTVGGELFF
v_gene: TRBV20-1; abundance: NA; d_gene: NA; j_gene: TRBJ2-5; CDR3nt: TGCAGTGCTAGTATAGCGTCTTACCAAGAGACCCAGTACTTC; CDR3aa: CSASIASYQETQYF
v_gene: TRBV28; abundance: NA; d_gene: TRBD1; j_gene: TRBJ2-7; CDR3nt: TGTGCCAGCAGTTTATCCCAGGGGGCGGAACTGGACGAGCAGTACTTC; CDR3aa: CASSLSQGAELDEQYF
v_gene: TRBV11-1; abundance: NA; d_gene: NA; j_gene: TRBJ1-4; CDR3nt: TGTGCCAGCAGCCTCGACAGTGCAACTAATGAAAAACTGTTTTTT; CDR3aa: CASSLDSATNEKLFF
v_gene: TRBV2; abundance: NA; d_gene: TRBD1; j_gene: TRBJ1-2; CDR3nt: TGTGCCAGCAGCGACAGGGCGGACTATGGCTACACCTTC; CDR3aa: CASSDRADYGYTF
v_gene: TRBV7-2; abundance: NA; d_gene: TRBD1; j_gene: TRBJ1-5; CDR3nt: TGTGCCAGCAGCTTAAATTGGGGGACAGCAGGTCGTCAGCCCCAGCATTTT; CDR3aa: CASSLNWGTAGRQPQHF
v_gene: TRBV15; abundance: once; d_gene: NA; j_gene: TRBJ1-3; CDR3nt: TGTGCCACCAGCAGAGATTCGCGGGCTGGAAACACCATATATTTT; CDR3aa: CATSRDSRAGNTIYF
v_gene: TRBV9; abundance: NA; d_gene: TRBD2; j_gene: TRBJ2-1; CDR3nt: TGTGCCAGCAGCGTAGCTACACTAGCGGGAGGGAATGAGCAGTTCTTC; CDR3aa: CASSVATLAGGNEQFF
v_gene: TRBV6-5; abundance: NA; d_gene: NA; j_gene: TRBJ1-1; CDR3nt: TGTGCCAGCAGTACAGGTTCGGCGGAAGCTTTCTTT; CDR3aa: CASSTGSAEAFF
v_gene: TRBV5-1; abundance: NA; d_gene: NA; j_gene: TRBJ2-5; CDR3nt: TGCGCCAGCAGCTTGGCCATTCGACAGTCCCAAGAGACCCAGTACTTC; CDR3aa: CASSLAIRQSQETQYF
v_gene: TRBV29-1; abundance: NA; d_gene: NA; j_gene: TRBJ1-1; CDR3nt: TGCAGCGTTGAACCCCGGGGAGAGGACACTGAAGCTTTCTTT; CDR3aa: CSVEPRGEDTEAFF
v_gene: TRBV5-1; abundance: NA; d_gene: TRBD1; j_gene: TRBJ2-7; CDR3nt: TGCGCCAGCAGCCAGTCCGGGACAGGCTACGAGCAGTACTTC; CDR3aa: CASSQSGTGYEQYF
v_gene: TRBV6-6; abundance: NA; d_gene: NA; j_gene: TRBJ2-7; CDR3nt: TGTGCCAGCAGTTACGACGGGACATTGACCTACGAGCAGTACTTC; CDR3aa: CASSYDGTLTYEQYF
v_gene: TRBV27; abundance: NA; d_gene: NA; j_gene: TRBJ2-7; CDR3nt: TGTGCCAGCAGCTCAGGACAGAGCTCCTACGAGCAGTACTTC; CDR3aa: CASSSGQSSYEQYF
v_gene: TRBV7-9; abundance: NA; d_gene: TRBD1; j_gene: TRBJ2-1; CDR3nt: TGTGCCAGCAGCACCCCCGGGACAGGGGGCGACGAAAATGAGCAGTTCTTC; CDR3aa: CASSTPGTGGDENEQFF
v_gene: TRBV2; abundance: NA; d_gene: NA; j_gene: TRBJ2-1; CDR3nt: TGTGCCAGCAGTGCCACTAGCACCTACAATGAGCAGTTCTTC; CDR3aa: CASSATSTYNEQFF
v_gene: TRBV6-5; abundance: NA; d_gene: NA; j_gene: TRBJ1-4; CDR3nt: TGTGCCAGCAGCGAGCAGGGAAGGACTAATGAAAAACTGTTTTTT; CDR3aa: CASSEQGRTNEKLFF
v_gene: TRBV9; abundance: NA; d_gene: TRBD2; j_gene: TRBJ2-3; CDR3nt: TGTGCCAGCAGCGTAGAAGGAGCGGGAGTAGTCAATACGCAGTATTTT; CDR3aa: CASSVEGAGVVNTQYF
v_gene: TRBV10-3; abundance: NA; d_gene: TRBD2; j_gene: TRBJ2-3; CDR3nt: TGTGCCATCAGATCGACTAGCGGGAGCCCAGATACGCAGTATTTT; CDR3aa: CAIRSTSGSPDTQYF
v_gene: TRBV5-1; abundance: once; d_gene: TRBD2; j_gene: TRBJ2-7; CDR3nt: TGCGCCAGCAGCTTGGGACAGACTAGCAGCTACGAGCAGTACTTC; CDR3aa: CASSLGQTSSYEQYF
v_gene: TRBV25-1; abundance: NA; d_gene: TRBD1; j_gene: TRBJ1-1; CDR3nt: TGTGCCAGCAGTTCCGACAGGGGGAACGCTGAAGCTTTCTTT; CDR3aa: CASSSDRGNAEAFF
v_gene: TRBV4-2; abundance: few; d_gene: TRBD1; j_gene: TRBJ1-2; CDR3nt: TGTGCCAGCAGCCGGACCCTCCGGGACAGGGACGACTACACCTTC; CDR3aa: CASSRTLRDRDDYTF
v_gene: TRBV5-1; abundance: NA; d_gene: TRBD2; j_gene: TRBJ2-1; CDR3nt: TGCGCCAGCAGCTCAGCGGGAGTCGTCCATGAGCAGTTCTTC; CDR3aa: CASSSAGVVHEQFF
v_gene: TRBV10-3; abundance: NA; d_gene: NA; j_gene: TRBJ2-1; CDR3nt: TGTGCCATCAGGCCCCCGTGGGCCAATGAGCAGTTCTTC; CDR3aa: CAIRPPWANEQFF
v_gene: TRBV9; abundance: NA; d_gene: TRBD1; j_gene: TRBJ1-6; CDR3nt: TGTGCCAGTGGACAGGGGAATTCACCCCTCCACTTT; CDR3aa: CASGQGNSPLHF
v_gene: TRBV19; abundance: NA; d_gene: NA; j_gene: TRBJ1-2; CDR3nt: TGTGCCAGTGGGCAGGGGCAGGCGCGTTTCTATGGCTACACCTTC; CDR3aa: CASGQGQARFYGYTF
v_gene: TRBV7-9; abundance: NA; d_gene: NA; j_gene: TRBJ2-2; CDR3nt: TGTGCCAGCACCGAGACAACCGGGAACCCTGACATTGGGGAGCTGTTTTTT; CDR3aa: CASTETTGNPDIGELFF
v_gene: TRBV7-2; abundance: few; d_gene: NA; j_gene: TRBJ2-2; CDR3nt: TGTGCCAGCAGCTTAGGGCCAGGGGGGAGAACCGGGGAGCTGTTTTTT; CDR3aa: CASSLGPGGRTGELFF
v_gene: TRBV7-3; abundance: NA; d_gene: NA; j_gene: TRBJ1-6; CDR3nt: TGTGCCAGCAGCTTAGTAGGAGGGGTGCTGGGATCACCCCTCCACTTT; CDR3aa: CASSLVGGVLGSPLHF
v_gene: TRBV9; abundance: NA; d_gene: TRBD1; j_gene: TRBJ2-7; CDR3nt: TGTGCCAGCAGCGCGGGACAGTCTTCCTACGAGCAGTACTTC; CDR3aa: CASSAGQSSYEQYF
v_gene: TRBV9; abundance: NA; d_gene: NA; j_gene: TRBJ1-2; CDR3nt: TGTGCCAGCAGCGTAGACCCAGGGGCTAACTATGGCTACACCTTC; CDR3aa: CASSVDPGANYGYTF
v_gene: TRBV5-8; abundance: NA; d_gene: NA; j_gene: TRBJ1-6; CDR3nt: TGTGCCAGCAGCTTGGTTGGGGGGGGTAATTCACCCCTCCACTTT; CDR3aa: CASSLVGGGNSPLHF
v_gene: TRBV3-1/TRBV3-2; abundance: NA; d_gene: NA; j_gene: TRBJ1-5; CDR3nt: TGTGCCAGCAGCCAGGGCCCTACCAATCAGCCCCAGCATTTT; CDR3aa: CASSQGPTNQPQHF
v_gene: TRBV18; abundance: NA; d_gene: TRBD1; j_gene: TRBJ2-3; CDR3nt: TGTGCCAGCTCAACGGCAGGGGGCCTTCGCACAGATACGCAGTATTTT; CDR3aa: CASSTAGGLRTDTQYF
v_gene: TRBV6-2/TRBV6-3; abundance: NA; d_gene: TRBD1; j_gene: TRBJ1-1; CDR3nt: TGTGCCAGCAGTTACGGAATCCACAGGGGGAGCAGGACTGAAGCTTTCTTT; CDR3aa: CASSYGIHRGSRTEAFF
v_gene: TRBV27; abundance: NA; d_gene: NA; j_gene: TRBJ1-1; CDR3nt: TGTGCCAGCAGTTTGAGGAAGAACACTGAAGCTTTCTTT; CDR3aa: CASSLRKNTEAFF
v_gene: TRBV5-1; abundance: NA; d_gene: TRBD1; j_gene: TRBJ1-2; CDR3nt: TGCGCCAGCAGCTTAATAGGACAGGGAGACTATGGCTACACCTTC; CDR3aa: CASSLIGQGDYGYTF
v_gene: TRBV18; abundance: NA; d_gene: NA; j_gene: TRBJ1-5; CDR3nt: TGTGCCAGCTCACCCGAGAATCAGCCCCAGCATTTT; CDR3aa: CASSPENQPQHF
v_gene: TRBV6-5; abundance: few; d_gene: TRBD1; j_gene: TRBJ1-1; CDR3nt: TGTGCCAGCAACTCACAGGGGGCGGGAACTGAAGCTTTCTTT; CDR3aa: CASNSQGAGTEAFF
v_gene: TRBV5-1; abundance: NA; d_gene: NA; j_gene: TRBJ1-4; CDR3nt: TGCGCCAGCAGCTTGGGGCACCCAACTAATGAAAAACTGTTTTTT; CDR3aa: CASSLGHPTNEKLFF
v_gene: TRBV4-1; abundance: few; d_gene: NA; j_gene: TRBJ2-2; CDR3nt: TGCGCCAGCCAGGGAGGGAACACCGGGGAGCTGTTTTTT; CDR3aa: CASQGGNTGELFF
v_gene: TRBV6-5; abundance: NA; d_gene: NA; j_gene: TRBJ2-7; CDR3nt: TGTGCCAGCAGCCGGTCTCGGGGCTCCTACGAGCAGTACTTC; CDR3aa: CASSRSRGSYEQYF
v_gene: TRBV19; abundance: NA; d_gene: NA; j_gene: TRBJ1-1; CDR3nt: TGTGCCAGTAGTACCGCAGGGATGAACACTGAAGCTTTCTTT; CDR3aa: CASSTAGMNTEAFF
v_gene: TRBV5-4; abundance: NA; d_gene: TRBD2; j_gene: TRBJ2-7; CDR3nt: TGTGCCAGCAGCTTGGAAGCGGGAGGTCCACGGACTTACGAGCAGTACTTC; CDR3aa: CASSLEAGGPRTYEQYF